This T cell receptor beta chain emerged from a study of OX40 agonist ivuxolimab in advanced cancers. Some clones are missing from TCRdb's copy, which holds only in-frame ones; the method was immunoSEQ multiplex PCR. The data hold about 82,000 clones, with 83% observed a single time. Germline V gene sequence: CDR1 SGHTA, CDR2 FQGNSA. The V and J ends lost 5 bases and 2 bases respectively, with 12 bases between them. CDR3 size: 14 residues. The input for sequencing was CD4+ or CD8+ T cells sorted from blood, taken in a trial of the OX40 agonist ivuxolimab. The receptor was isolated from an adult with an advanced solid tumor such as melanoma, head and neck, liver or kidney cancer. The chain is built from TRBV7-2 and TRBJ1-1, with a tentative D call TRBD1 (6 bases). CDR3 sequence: CASSPGTTNTEAFF. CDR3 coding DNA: TGTGCCAGCAGCCCTGGGACAACCAACACTGAAGCTTTCTTT.